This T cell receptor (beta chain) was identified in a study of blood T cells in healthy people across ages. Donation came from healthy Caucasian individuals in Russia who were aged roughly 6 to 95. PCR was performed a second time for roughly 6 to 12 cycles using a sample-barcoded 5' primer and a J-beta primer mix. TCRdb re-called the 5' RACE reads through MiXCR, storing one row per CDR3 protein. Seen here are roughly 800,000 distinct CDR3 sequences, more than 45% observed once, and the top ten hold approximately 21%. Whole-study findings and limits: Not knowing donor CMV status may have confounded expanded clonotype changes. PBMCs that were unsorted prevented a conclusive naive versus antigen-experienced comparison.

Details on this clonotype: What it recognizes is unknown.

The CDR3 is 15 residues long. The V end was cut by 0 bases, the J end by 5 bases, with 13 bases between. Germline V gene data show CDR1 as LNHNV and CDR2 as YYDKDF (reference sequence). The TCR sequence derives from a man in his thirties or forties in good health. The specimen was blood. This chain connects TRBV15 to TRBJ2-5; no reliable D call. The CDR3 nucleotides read TGTGCCACCAGCAGAGAGAATGGTGATGCGGAGACCCAGTACTTC. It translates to CATSRENGDAETQYF. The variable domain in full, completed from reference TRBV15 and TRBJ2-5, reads DAMVIQNPRYQVTQFGKPVTLSCSQTLNHNVMYWYQQKSSQAPKLLFHYYDKDFNNEADTPDNFQSRRPNTSFCFLDIRSPGLGDTAMYLCATSRENGDAETQYFGPGTRLLVL.